The 23 T cell receptor beta chains reported below all come from one sample, sequenced in a study of cytomegalovirus exposure and HLA in healthy donors. PCR employed 60 Vbeta and 13 Jbeta primers. Produced via immunoSEQ multiplex PCR; TCRdb's table is partial and in-frame only. The sample yields roughly 190,000 clones, about 83% seen once. Specimen: PBMCs. These receptors originate from a man between 35 and 55 years old in good health and CMV-seropositive.

V usage is TRBV5-1 and J usage is TRBJ2-2; D gene uncertain. V lost 5 bases and J 0 bases, leaving 8 bases between the germline ends. CDR3 length equals 14 residues. Germline CDR1 is SGHRS and CDR2 is YFSETQ. For the CDR3, the DNA is TGCGCCAGCAGTGACAAGTCGAACACCGGGGAGCTGTTTTTT. Protein product: CASSDKSNTGELFF. The complete variable domain, with remaining parts taken from reference TRBV5-1 and TRBJ2-2, reads KAGVTQTPRYLIKTRGQQVTLSCSPISGHRSVSWYQQTPGQGLQFLFEYFSETQRNKGNFPGRFSGRQFSNSRSEMNVSTLELGDSALYLCASSDKSNTGELFFGEGSRLTVL.

This sequence joins TRBV9 and TRBJ2-7; D unclear. CDR1 and CDR2 from the germline V gene are SGDLS and YYNGEE. The V and J ends lost 0 bases and 6 bases respectively, with 13 bases between them. This CDR3 is 14 amino acids long. The CDR3 here is CASSVVGTASEQYF. In nucleotides, the CDR3 is TGTGCCAGCAGCGTAGTTGGTACAGCCAGCGAGCAGTACTTC.

This chain joins TRBV19 and TRBJ1-5; tentative D call: TRBD1 (6 bases). This CDR3 contains 15 residues. Germline values: CDR1 LNHDA, CDR2 SQIVND (reference sequence). V shed 5 bases and J shed 5 bases, with 16 bases lying between them. CDR3 nucleotide sequence: TGTGCCAGTAGTCCAGCGCAGGGGCCCCATCAGCCCCAGCATTTT. It yields the protein CASSPAQGPHQPQHF.

The chain is built from TRBV9 and TRBJ2-7; D is perhaps TRBD1 (6 bases). This CDR3 region has 15 residues. From germline, CDR1 is SGDLS and CDR2 YYNGEE. V lost 3 bases to trimming and J lost 2 bases, with 15 bases between them. For the CDR3, the DNA is TGTGCCAGCAGCGCGTACCGGGACACCCCCTACGAGCAGTACTTC. This sequence encodes CASSAYRDTPYEQYF.

This chain connects TRBV19 to TRBJ1-1; tentatively, D is TRBD1 (6 bases). The germline CDR1 and CDR2 sequences are LNHDA and SQIVND (reference sequence). The germline V and J ends were trimmed by 6 bases and 4 bases, with 15 bases remaining between them. There are 14 residues in the CDR3. The CDR3, as DNA: TGTGCCAGTAGGTTCAGGACAGCCTTCACTGAAGCTTTCTTT. Its protein product is CASRFRTAFTEAFF. The variable domain in full, with the rest retrieved from reference TRBV19 and TRBJ1-1, is DGGITQSPKYLFRKEGQNVTLSCEQNLNHDAMYWYRQDPGQGLRLIYYSQIVNDFQKGDIAEGYSVSREKKESFPLTVTSAQKNPTAFYLCASRFRTAFTEAFFGQGTRLTVV.

With respect to this clone: A read error may account for a junction end that differs from germline. This sequence joins TRBV7-9 and TRBJ1-2; D might be TRBD1 (6 bases). CDR1 SEHNR and CDR2 FQNEAQ come from the germline V gene (reference sequence). This CDR3 region has 17 residues. The CDR3 region is CSSSPPGAIPSNYGYTF. The CDR3 DNA reads as TGTTCCAGCAGCCCCCCAGGGGCGATCCCATCTAACTATGGCTACACCTTC. The full variable domain, completed using reference TRBV7-9 and TRBJ1-2, is DTGVSQNPRHKITKRGQNVTFRCDPISEHNRLYWYRQTLGQGPEFLTYFQNEAQLEKSRLLSDRFSAERPKGSFSTLEIQRTEQGDSAMYLCSSSPPGAIPSNYGYTFGSGTRLTVV.

The rearrangement links TRBV6-5 to TRBJ2-7, with 8 bases identical to TRBD1. Losses at the gene ends were 6 bases for V and 0 bases for J; bases not matched to a gene: 4. Germline V gene data show CDR1 as MNHEY and CDR2 as SVGAGI. This CDR3 is 14 amino acids long. CDR3 sequence (DNA): TGTGCCAGCAGCAAGACAGGGGACTCCTACGAGCAGTACTTC. Amino acid sequence: CASSKTGDSYEQYF.

CDR3 in DNA: TGTGCCAGCACCCTGGACAGGTCCTACGAGCAGTACTTC. Translating gives CASTLDRSYEQYF. The J gene is TRBJ2-7, the V gene TRBV2, with 7 bases aligning to TRBD1. CDR1 and CDR2 from the germline V gene are SNHLY and FYNNEI. Losses at the gene ends were 7 bases for V and 1 base for J; bases not matched to a gene: 4. The CDR3 runs to 13 residues.

This chain links TRBV5-1 with TRBJ1-1; the D is unclear. CDR1 SGHRS and CDR2 YFSETQ come from the germline V gene. This CDR3 is built from 15 residues. The ends were cut back, 0 bases at V and 0 bases at J, with 9 bases in the middle. The DNA for the CDR3 is TGCGCCAGCAGCTTGGTTACGGGGTTGAACACTGAAGCTTTCTTT. This codes for CASSLVTGLNTEAFF. The whole variable domain, remainder taken from reference TRBV5-1 and TRBJ1-1, is KAGVTQTPRYLIKTRGQQVTLSCSPISGHRSVSWYQQTPGQGLQFLFEYFSETQRNKGNFPGRFSGRQFSNSRSEMNVSTLELGDSALYLCASSLVTGLNTEAFFGQGTRLTVV.

This CDR3 is CASSLGQGMGQPQHF. The CDR3 nucleotides read TGTGCCAGCAGCTTGGGACAGGGAATGGGTCAGCCCCAGCATTTT. The chain joins TRBV28 to TRBJ1-5, with TRBD1 matching over 9 bases. Germline CDR1 MDHEN, CDR2 SYDVKM. The CDR3 spans 15 residues. Germline trimming cut 6 bases from V and 6 bases from J; bases unmatched to any gene: 9. Filled out from reference TRBV28 and TRBJ1-5, the complete variable domain reads DVKVTQSSRYLVKRTGEKVFLECVQDMDHENMFWYRQDPGLGLRLIYFSYDVKMKEKGDIPEGYSVSREKKERFSLILESASTNQTSMYLCASSLGQGMGQPQHFGDGTRLSIL.

Only one count was recorded for this clone. The rearrangement links TRBV9 to TRBJ1-2, with D perhaps matching TRBD1 (6 bases). Germline V lookup: CDR1 SGDLS, CDR2 YYNGEE. The V end lost 3 bases, the J end lost 5 bases, and 11 bases lay between the germline ends. The CDR3 sequence is 13 residues long. The CDR3 DNA sequence: TGTGCCAGCAGCGCCTCAACAGGGTATGGCTACACCTTC. As protein: CASSASTGYGYTF.

V usage is TRBV19 and J usage is TRBJ1-1; the D gene is possibly TRBD1 (5 bases). This CDR3 has 11 residues. Germline values: CDR1 LNHDA, CDR2 SQIVND (reference sequence). Trimming took 4 bases from V and 10 from J, leaving 10 bases between them. The CDR3 sequence is CASSTGFRAFF. Here the CDR3 DNA reads TGTGCCAGTAGTACAGGGTTCCGAGCTTTCTTT. Supplemented by reference TRBV19 and TRBJ1-1, the full variable domain reads DGGITQSPKYLFRKEGQNVTLSCEQNLNHDAMYWYRQDPGQGLRLIYYSQIVNDFQKGDIAEGYSVSREKKESFPLTVTSAQKNPTAFYLCASSTGFRAFFGQGTRLTVV.

This clone has just one count. The gene calls are TRBV12-5 and TRBJ2-5; the match to TRBD1 covers 9 bases. J lost 3 bases, V lost 3 bases, and 14 bases had no gene match. CDR3 length: 18 residues. In germline, CDR1 is LGHNT, CDR2 FRNRAP. CDR3 sequence: CASGFHNPGQGLKETQYF. The CDR3, as DNA: TGTGCTAGTGGTTTCCACAATCCGGGACAGGGCCTAAAAGAGACCCAGTACTTC.

V gene TRBV30 combines with J gene TRBJ2-1, with unresolved D. V shed 0 bases and J shed 0 bases, with 9 bases lying between them. This CDR3 has 15 amino acids. Looked up from germline, CDR1 is GTSNPN and CDR2 is SVGIG (reference sequence). CDR3 in DNA: TGTGCCTGGAGTGTAAAGCCTAGCTCCTACAATGAGCAGTTCTTC. Translating gives CAWSVKPSSYNEQFF.

For the CDR3, the DNA is TGTGCCAGCAGTGAGGGGGGGCGCGACACTGAAGCTTTCTTT. Translated, it gives CASSEGGRDTEAFF. V gene TRBV25-1 combines with J gene TRBJ1-1; possibly TRBD1 for D (6 bases). Between the trimmed V and J ends, which lost 3 bases and 3 bases, there was a span of 11 bases. The CDR3 is 14 amino acids. In germline, CDR1 is MGHDK, CDR2 SYGVNS.

This clone was observed a single time. As DNA, the CDR3 is TGTGCCAGCAGCTTAGGAAGGGGTCAACCGGCTAATCAGCCCCAGCATTTT. Translation: CASSLGRGQPANQPQHF. The chain employs TRBV13 and TRBJ1-5, with D possibly being TRBD1 (5 bases). V lost 0 bases, J lost 4 bases, and 16 bases lay in between. CDR3 length equals 17 residues. Germline CDR1 is PRHDT and CDR2 is FYEKMQ (reference sequence).

This clone appeared once. The chain carries TRBV7-9 and TRBJ2-1; 9 nucleotides match TRBD2. The germline gives CDR1 SEHNR, CDR2 FQNEAQ (reference sequence). With V trimmed by 6 bases and J by 4 bases, 7 bases remained unmatched. The length of the CDR3 is 15 residues. The CDR3 here is CASSVTAGGYNEQFF. For the CDR3, the DNA is TGTGCCAGCAGTGTGACGGCGGGAGGGTACAATGAGCAGTTCTTC.

V is TRBV5-1 and J is TRBJ1-2, with 11 bases fitting TRBD1. The CDR3 covers 15 residues. The V and J ends lost 4 bases and 8 bases, in that order; junction bases with no gene match: 10. The germline gives CDR1 SGHRS, CDR2 YFSETQ. CDR3 in DNA: TGCGCCAGCAGCGACCGGACAGGGGGCGCGGGGGGCTACACCTTC. Its translation: CASSDRTGGAGGYTF.

CDR3 sequence: CASSVGQKTNYGYTF. CDR3 bases: TGTGCCAGCAGCGTAGGACAGAAAACTAACTATGGCTACACCTTC. The chain couples TRBV9 to TRBJ1-2; D is perhaps TRBD1 (5 bases). Trimming pared 0 bases from V and 0 bases from J, leaving 9 bases between. The CDR3 sequence is 15 residues long. From germline, CDR1 is SGDLS and CDR2 YYNGEE.

This chain uses TRBV2 with TRBJ1-1; possibly TRBD1 for D (5 bases). The CDR3 covers 13 residues. Trimming removed 7 bases at V and 3 bases at J, with 12 bases between. Germline V CDR1 and CDR2: SNHLY, FYNNEI. CDR3 sequence reads: CASMKRDYTEAFF. Written as DNA, the CDR3 is TGTGCCAGCATGAAGCGGGACTACACTGAAGCTTTCTTT.

The V call is TRBV25-1, the J call TRBJ1-5; possibly TRBD1 for D (5 bases). The CDR3 loop spans 12 amino acids. V was trimmed by 5 bases and J by 7 bases, leaving 9 bases between them. Germline CDR1 MGHDK, CDR2 SYGVNS. The CDR3: CASSYRGQPQHF. As DNA, the CDR3 is TGTGCCAGCAGTTATCGGGGGCAGCCCCAGCATTTT.

This chain uses TRBV7-2 with TRBJ1-5, with D tentatively TRBD1 (6 bases). CDR1 and CDR2 (germline): SGHTA, FQGNSA. V gave up 2 bases and J gave up 3 bases, with 11 bases separating them. The CDR3 loop spans 15 amino acids. This CDR3 is CASSLSRGINQPQHF. The CDR3, as DNA: TGTGCCAGCAGCTTATCCAGGGGAATCAATCAGCCCCAGCATTTT.

V gene TRBV10-2 combines with J gene TRBJ1-1; D call uncertain. This CDR3 contains 12 residues. Trimming removed 6 bases at V and 1 base at J, with 6 bases between. Germline V gene lookup returns CDR1 WSHSY and CDR2 SAAADI. The DNA of the CDR3 is TGCGCCAGCAGCACATGGAACACTGAAGCTTTCTTT. It specifies CASSTWNTEAFF.